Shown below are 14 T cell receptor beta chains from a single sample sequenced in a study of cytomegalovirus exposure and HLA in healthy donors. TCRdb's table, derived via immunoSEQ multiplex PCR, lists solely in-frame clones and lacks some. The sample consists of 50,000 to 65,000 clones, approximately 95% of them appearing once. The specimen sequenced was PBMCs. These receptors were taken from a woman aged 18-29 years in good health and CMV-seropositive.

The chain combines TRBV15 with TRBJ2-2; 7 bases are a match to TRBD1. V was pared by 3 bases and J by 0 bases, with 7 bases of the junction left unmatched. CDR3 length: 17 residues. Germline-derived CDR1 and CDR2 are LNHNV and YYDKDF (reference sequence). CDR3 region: CATSRIQGISNTGELFF. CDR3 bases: TGTGCCACCAGCAGGATACAGGGGATTTCGAACACCGGGGAGCTGTTTTTT.

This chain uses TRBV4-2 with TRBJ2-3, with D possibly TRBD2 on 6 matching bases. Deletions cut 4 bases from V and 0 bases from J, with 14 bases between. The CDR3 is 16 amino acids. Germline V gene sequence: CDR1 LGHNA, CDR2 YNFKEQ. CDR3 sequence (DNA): TGTGCCAGCAGCCTCGGGGGAACTAGCAGCACAGATACGCAGTATTTT. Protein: CASSLGGTSSTDTQYF.

Here the CDR3 reads CASRPGTGDNYGYTF. CDR3 sequence (DNA): TGTGCCAGCAGACCAGGGACAGGGGATAACTATGGCTACACCTTC. The chain uses TRBV6-6 and TRBJ1-2; the match to TRBD1 covers 10 bases. J gave up 1 base and V 6 bases, and 5 bases lay outside the gene matches. The germline CDR1 and CDR2 sequences are MNHNY and SVGAGI (reference sequence). This CDR3 is built from 15 residues.

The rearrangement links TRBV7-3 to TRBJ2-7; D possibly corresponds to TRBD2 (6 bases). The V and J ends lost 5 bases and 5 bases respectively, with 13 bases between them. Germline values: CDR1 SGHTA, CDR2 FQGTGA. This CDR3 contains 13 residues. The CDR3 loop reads CASSPGGFHEQYF. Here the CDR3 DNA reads TGTGCCAGCAGCCCCGGAGGGTTTCACGAGCAGTACTTC. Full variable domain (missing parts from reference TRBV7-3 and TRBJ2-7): GAGVSQTPSNKVTEKGKYVELRCDPISGHTALYWYRQSLGQGPEFLIYFQGTGAADDSGLPNDRFFAVRPEGSVSTLKIQRTERGDSAVYLCASSPGGFHEQYFGPGTRLTVT.

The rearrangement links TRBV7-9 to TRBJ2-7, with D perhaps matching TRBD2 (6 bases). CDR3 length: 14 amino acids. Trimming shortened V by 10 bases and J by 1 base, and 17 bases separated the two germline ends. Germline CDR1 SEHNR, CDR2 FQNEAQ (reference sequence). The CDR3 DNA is TGTGCCACCAGGAGTGCAGGAGGGTCCTACGAGCAGTACTTC. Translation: CATRSAGGSYEQYF.

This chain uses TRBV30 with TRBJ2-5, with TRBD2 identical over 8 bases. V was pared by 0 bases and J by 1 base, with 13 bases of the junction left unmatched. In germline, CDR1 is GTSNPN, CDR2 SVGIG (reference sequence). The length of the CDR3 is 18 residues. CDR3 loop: CAWSVPPHWAGGQETQYF. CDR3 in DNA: TGTGCCTGGAGTGTACCCCCCCACTGGGCGGGGGGCCAAGAGACCCAGTACTTC.

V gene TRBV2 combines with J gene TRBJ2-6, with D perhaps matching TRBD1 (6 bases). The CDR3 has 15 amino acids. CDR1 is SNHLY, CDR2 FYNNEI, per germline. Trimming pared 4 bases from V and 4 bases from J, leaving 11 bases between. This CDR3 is CASSGGGYGANVLTF. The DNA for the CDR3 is TGTGCCAGCAGTGGTGGGGGCTACGGGGCCAACGTCCTGACTTTC. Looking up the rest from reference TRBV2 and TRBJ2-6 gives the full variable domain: EPEVTQTPSHQVTQMGQEVILRCVPISNHLYFYWYRQILGQKVEFLVSFYNNEISEKSEIFDDQFSVERPDGSNFTLKIRSTKLEDSAMYFCASSGGGYGANVLTFGAGSRLTVL.

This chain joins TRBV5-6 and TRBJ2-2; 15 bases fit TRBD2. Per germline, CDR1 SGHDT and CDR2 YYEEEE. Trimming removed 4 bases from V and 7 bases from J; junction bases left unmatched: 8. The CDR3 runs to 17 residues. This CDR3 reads CASSPFGLAGGLGELFF. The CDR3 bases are TGTGCCAGCAGCCCGTTCGGACTAGCGGGAGGGCTCGGGGAGCTGTTTTTT. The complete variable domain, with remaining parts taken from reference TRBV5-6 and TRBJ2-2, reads DAGVTQSPTHLIKTRGQQVTLRCSPKSGHDTVSWYQQALGQGPQFIFQYYEEEERQRGNFPDRFSGHQFPNYSSELNVNALLLGDSALYLCASSPFGLAGGLGELFFGEGSRLTVL.

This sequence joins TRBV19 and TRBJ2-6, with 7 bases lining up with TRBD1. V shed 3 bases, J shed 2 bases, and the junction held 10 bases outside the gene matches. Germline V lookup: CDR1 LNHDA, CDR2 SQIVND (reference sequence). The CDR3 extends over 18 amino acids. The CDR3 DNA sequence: TGTGCCAGTAGTATCCTGACAGGGTTCCGGACTGGGGCCAACGTCCTGACTTTC. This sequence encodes CASSILTGFRTGANVLTF.

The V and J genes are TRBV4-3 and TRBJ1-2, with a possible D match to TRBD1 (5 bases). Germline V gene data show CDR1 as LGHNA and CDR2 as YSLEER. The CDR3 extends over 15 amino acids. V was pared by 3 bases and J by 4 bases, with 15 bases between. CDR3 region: CASSQGTPGIYGYTF. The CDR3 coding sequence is TGCGCCAGCAGCCAGGGGACTCCCGGGATCTATGGCTACACCTTC.

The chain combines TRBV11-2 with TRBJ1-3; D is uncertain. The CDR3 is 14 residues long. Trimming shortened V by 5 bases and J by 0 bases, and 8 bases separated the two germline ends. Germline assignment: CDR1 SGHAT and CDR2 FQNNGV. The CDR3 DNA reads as TGTGCCAGCAGCCCGAACACCTCTGGAAACACCATATATTTT. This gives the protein CASSPNTSGNTIYF.

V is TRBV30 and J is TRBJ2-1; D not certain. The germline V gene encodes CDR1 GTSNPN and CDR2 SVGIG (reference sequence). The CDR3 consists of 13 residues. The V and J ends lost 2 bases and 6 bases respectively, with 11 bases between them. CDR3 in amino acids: CAWSSSAGNEQFF. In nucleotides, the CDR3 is TGTGCCTGGAGTTCGAGTGCAGGCAATGAGCAGTTCTTC.

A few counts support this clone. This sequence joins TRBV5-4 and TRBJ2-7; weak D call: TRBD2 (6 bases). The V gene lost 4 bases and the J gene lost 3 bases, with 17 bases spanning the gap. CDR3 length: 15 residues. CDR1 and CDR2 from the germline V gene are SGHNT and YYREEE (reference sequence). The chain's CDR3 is CASSVKTNGGYEQYF. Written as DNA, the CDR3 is TGTGCCAGCAGCGTGAAGACTAACGGGGGCTACGAGCAGTACTTC.

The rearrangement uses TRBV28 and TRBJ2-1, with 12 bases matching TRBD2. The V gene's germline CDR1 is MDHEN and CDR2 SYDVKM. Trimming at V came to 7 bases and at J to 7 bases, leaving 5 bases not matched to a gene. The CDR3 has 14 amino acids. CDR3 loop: CASTTSGSKNEQFF. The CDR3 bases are TGTGCCAGCACGACTAGCGGGAGTAAGAATGAGCAGTTCTTC.